This entry concerns a single T cell receptor (beta chain). In the authors' workflow: From reference gene primer amplification, estimates of nucleated cell counts were derived. Produced via immunoSEQ multiplex PCR; TCRdb's table is partial and in-frame only. The D gene and trimming were derived from the DNA, and the V and J assignments and clone size from that table. The sample has about 500,000 clones, approximately 90% seen once. J was trimmed by 3 bases and V by 0 bases; bases with no gene match: 3. This CDR3 spans 15 amino acids. The germline CDR1 and CDR2 sequences are SGHDT and YYEEEE. These data originate in a study of blood T cell repertoires in COVID-19. At the level of the study: COVID-19 samples from acute and convalescent phases originated in the United States, Italy and Spain.

Cohorts were determined from participant-reported clinical history. Recovered Cohort 3 donors showed two negative PCRs, clearance, or symptom resolution. This receptor was taken from a woman under 30 who had recovered from COVID-19. The source material was PBMCs or T cells enriched from blood (not recorded which). The chain is built from TRBV5-6 and TRBJ2-1, with 7 bases matching TRBD2. The CDR3 protein is CASSLGAGDYNEQFF. In DNA, the CDR3 is TGTGCCAGCAGCTTGGGGGCGGGGGACTACAATGAGCAGTTCTTC.